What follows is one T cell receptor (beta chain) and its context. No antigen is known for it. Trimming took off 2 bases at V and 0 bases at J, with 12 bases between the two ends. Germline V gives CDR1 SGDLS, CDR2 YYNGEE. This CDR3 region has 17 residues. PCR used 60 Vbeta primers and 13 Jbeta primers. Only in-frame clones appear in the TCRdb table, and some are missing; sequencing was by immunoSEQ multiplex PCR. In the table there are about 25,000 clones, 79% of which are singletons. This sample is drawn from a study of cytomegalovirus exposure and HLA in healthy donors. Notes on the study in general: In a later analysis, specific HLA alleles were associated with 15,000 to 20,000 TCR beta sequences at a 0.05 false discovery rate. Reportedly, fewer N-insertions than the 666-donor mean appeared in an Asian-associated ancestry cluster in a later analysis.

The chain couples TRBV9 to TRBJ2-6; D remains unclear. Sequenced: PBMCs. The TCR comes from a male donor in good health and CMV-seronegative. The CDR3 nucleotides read TGTGCCAGCAGCGTTGGGCAAAAAAGCTCTGGGGCCAACGTCCTGACTTTC. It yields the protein CASSVGQKSSGANVLTF.